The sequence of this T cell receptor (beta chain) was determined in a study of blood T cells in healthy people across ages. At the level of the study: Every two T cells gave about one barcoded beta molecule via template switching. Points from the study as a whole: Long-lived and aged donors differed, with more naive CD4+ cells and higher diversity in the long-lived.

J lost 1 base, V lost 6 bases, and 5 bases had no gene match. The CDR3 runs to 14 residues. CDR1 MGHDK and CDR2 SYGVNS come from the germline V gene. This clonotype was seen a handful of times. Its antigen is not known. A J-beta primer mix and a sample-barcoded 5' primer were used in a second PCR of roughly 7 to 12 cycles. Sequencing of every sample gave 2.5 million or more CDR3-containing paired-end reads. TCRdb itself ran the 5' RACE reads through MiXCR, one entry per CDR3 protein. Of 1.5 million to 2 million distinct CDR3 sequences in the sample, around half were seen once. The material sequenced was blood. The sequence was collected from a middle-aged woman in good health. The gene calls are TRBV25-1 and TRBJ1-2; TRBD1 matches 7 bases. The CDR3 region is CASRGDSRNYGYTF. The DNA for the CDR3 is TGTGCCAGCAGAGGGGACAGCCGTAACTATGGCTACACCTTC.